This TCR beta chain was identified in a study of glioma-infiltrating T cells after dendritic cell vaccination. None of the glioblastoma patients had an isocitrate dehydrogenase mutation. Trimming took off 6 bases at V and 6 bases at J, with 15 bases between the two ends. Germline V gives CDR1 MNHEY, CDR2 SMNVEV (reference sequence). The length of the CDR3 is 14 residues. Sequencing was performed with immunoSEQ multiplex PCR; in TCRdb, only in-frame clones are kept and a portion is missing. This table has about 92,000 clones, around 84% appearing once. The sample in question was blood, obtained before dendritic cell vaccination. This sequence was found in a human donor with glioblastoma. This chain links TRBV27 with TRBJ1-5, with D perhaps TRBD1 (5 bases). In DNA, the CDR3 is TGTGCCAGCAGATCCGGACAAAATGTTCAGCCCCAGCATTTT. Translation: CASRSGQNVQPQHF.